The 24 T cell receptor beta chains presented below share a single source sample, sequenced in a study of blood T cell repertoires in COVID-19. Sequencing was performed with immunoSEQ multiplex PCR; in TCRdb, only in-frame clones are kept and a portion is missing. The table records approximately 450,000 clones, about 85% of them present only once. Sequencing was performed on PBMCs or T cells enriched from blood (not recorded which). All receptors derive from a woman aged 18-35 years with acute COVID-19.

The V and J genes are TRBV5-4 and TRBJ1-2, with D maybe TRBD1 (6 bases). Per the germline V gene, CDR1 is SGHNT and CDR2 is YYREEE (reference sequence). The CDR3 has 15 amino acids. Between the trimmed V and J ends, which lost 4 bases and 7 bases, there was a span of 20 bases. CDR3 protein: CASSPTPTGNSGYTF. The CDR3 DNA reads as TGTGCCAGCAGCCCCACGCCCACAGGGAATAGTGGCTACACCTTC.

J is TRBJ1-2 and V is TRBV29-1; weak D call: TRBD1 (5 bases). Trimming removed 6 bases from V and 3 bases from J, with 23 bases in between. The V gene's germline CDR1 is SQVTM and CDR2 ANQGSEA. The CDR3 consists of 16 residues. In DNA, the CDR3 is TGCAGCGTGGGCGCCGGAGGGGACGGGAGGGACTATGGCTACACCTTC. It specifies CSVGAGGDGRDYGYTF.

The chain uses TRBV29-1 and TRBJ2-5; 13 bases agree with TRBD2. Germline V gene sequence: CDR1 SQVTM, CDR2 ANQGSEA. Losses at the gene ends were 6 bases for V and 7 bases for J; bases not matched to a gene: 8. The length of the CDR3 is 14 residues. The CDR3 DNA sequence: TGCAGCGTCGCGGGACTAGCGGGGCCCATGACCCAGTACTTC. It translates to CSVAGLAGPMTQYF.

This clone was counted once. The rearrangement links TRBV27 to TRBJ2-1; 10 bases match TRBD2. The V gene's germline CDR1 is MNHEY and CDR2 SMNVEV (reference sequence). Trimming took 8 bases from V and 2 from J; bases not matched to a gene: 6. The CDR3 loop spans 15 amino acids. The CDR3 DNA sequence: TGTGCCAGCGGAACCGGGACTAGCGCCTACAATGAGCAGTTCTTC. It codes for CASGTGTSAYNEQFF.

The V gene is TRBV7-9, the J gene TRBJ2-1; 8 nucleotides align to TRBD2. Trimming took 5 bases from V and 6 from J; bases not matched to a gene: 12. CDR1 and CDR2 (germline): SEHNR, FQNEAQ (reference sequence). The CDR3 length is 16 residues. CDR3 sequence reads: CASSPMTGGAGNEQFF. The CDR3 DNA follows: TGTGCCAGCAGCCCTATGACGGGGGGGGCAGGCAATGAGCAGTTCTTC.

This chain uses TRBV30 with TRBJ2-1; 13 bases line up with TRBD2. After removal of 1 base from V and 1 base from J, the junction contained 4 bases not matched to a gene. Looked up from germline, CDR1 is GTSNPN and CDR2 is SVGIG (reference sequence). The CDR3 extends over 17 amino acids. The CDR3: CAWSGTSGSGSYNEQFF. The CDR3 DNA reads TGTGCCTGGAGTGGGACTAGCGGGAGTGGTTCCTACAATGAGCAGTTCTTC.

Concerning this clone: Other DNA variants within this sample encode the same CDR3. This sequence joins TRBV12-5 and TRBJ2-7; D gene ambiguous. CDR3 size: 11 residues. V lost 6 bases and J lost 6, with 9 bases in between. Germline V CDR1 and CDR2: LGHNT, FRNRAP. The CDR3 nucleotides are TGTGCTAGTGGGCTAGGTCGCGAGCAGTACTTC. Its protein is CASGLGREQYF.

The chain is built from TRBV6-1 and TRBJ2-7, with 7 bases identical to TRBD2. Germline lookup yields CDR1 MNHNS and CDR2 SASEGT. The CDR3 loop spans 14 amino acids. After removal of 2 bases from V and 2 bases from J, the junction contained 3 bases not matched to a gene. CDR3 amino acids: CASSEPSGTYEQYF. The CDR3 DNA is TGTGCCAGCAGTGAACCTAGCGGTACCTACGAGCAGTACTTC.

V is TRBV7-6 and J is TRBJ2-5; 11 nucleotides line up with TRBD2. CDR1 is SGHVS, CDR2 FNYEAQ, per germline. The J segment lost 2 bases and the V segment lost 3 bases, leaving 2 bases of the junction unmatched. The CDR3 runs 15 residues. In nucleotides, the CDR3 is TGTGCCAGCAGCTTGACTAGCGGGGCACAAGAGACCCAGTACTTC. This gives the protein CASSLTSGAQETQYF.

The chain links TRBV5-1 to TRBJ1-2; D unresolved. There are 14 residues in the CDR3. CDR1 is SGHRS and CDR2 is YFSETQ in the germline V gene. V was trimmed by 1 base and J by 5 bases, leaving 12 bases between them. The CDR3 nucleotides read TGCGCCAGCAGCTTGACAGAACTTAAGTATGGCTACACCTTC. Its protein product is CASSLTELKYGYTF. The variable domain in full, with the rest retrieved from reference TRBV5-1 and TRBJ1-2, is KAGVTQTPRYLIKTRGQQVTLSCSPISGHRSVSWYQQTPGQGLQFLFEYFSETQRNKGNFPGRFSGRQFSNSRSEMNVSTLELGDSALYLCASSLTELKYGYTFGSGTRLTVV.

V usage is TRBV19 and J usage is TRBJ1-2; 7 bases line up with TRBD1. Trimming removed 3 bases from V and 4 bases from J; junction bases left unmatched: 8. Germline lookup yields CDR1 LNHDA and CDR2 SQIVND (reference sequence). This CDR3 spans 15 amino acids. CDR3: CASSMGLTGLYGYTF. For the CDR3, the DNA is TGTGCCAGTAGTATGGGCCTGACAGGGCTCTATGGCTACACCTTC.

This chain uses TRBV2 with TRBJ2-7, with a possible D match to TRBD1 (5 bases). The CDR3 has 14 residues. Germline lookup yields CDR1 SNHLY and CDR2 FYNNEI. V lost 3 bases and J 0 bases, leaving 9 bases between the germline ends. This CDR3 reads CASSDRTSSYEQYF. Here the CDR3 DNA reads TGTGCCAGCAGTGACAGGACAAGCTCCTACGAGCAGTACTTC. Filled out from reference TRBV2 and TRBJ2-7, the complete variable domain reads EPEVTQTPSHQVTQMGQEVILRCVPISNHLYFYWYRQILGQKVEFLVSFYNNEISEKSEIFDDQFSVERPDGSNFTLKIRSTKLEDSAMYFCASSDRTSSYEQYFGPGTRLTVT.

This clone has a handful of counts. This chain uses TRBV7-9 with TRBJ1-1; D unresolved. V was trimmed by 3 bases and J by 1 base, leaving 6 bases between them. Germline CDR1 is SEHNR and CDR2 is FQNEAQ (reference sequence). The CDR3 has 13 residues. The CDR3 DNA reads TGTGCCAGCAGCTTCGCAGGGAACACTGAAGCTTTCTTT. This sequence encodes CASSFAGNTEAFF.

This clone was observed once. The DNA for the CDR3 is TGTGCCAGCAGTGAAGACAGGATTGCAACTAATGAAAAACTGTTTTTT. Translating gives CASSEDRIATNEKLFF. The J gene is TRBJ1-4, the V gene TRBV6-1; maybe TRBD1 (5 bases). V lost 1 base and J 0 bases, leaving 9 bases between the germline ends. Per the germline V gene, CDR1 is MNHNS and CDR2 is SASEGT. This CDR3 has 16 residues.

The V call is TRBV7-8, the J call TRBJ1-3, with unresolved D. V shed 5 bases and J shed 6 bases, with 8 bases lying between them. CDR1 is SGHVS, CDR2 FQNEAQ, per germline. The CDR3 covers 12 residues. CDR3 loop: CASSRDLNTIYF. The CDR3 DNA reads as TGTGCCAGCAGCCGTGACTTAAACACCATATATTTT. The entire variable domain, with the rest obtained from reference TRBV7-8 and TRBJ1-3, is as follows: GAGVSQSPRYKVAKRGQDVALRCDPISGHVSLFWYQQALGQGPEFLTYFQNEAQLDKSGLPSDRFFAERPEGSVSTLKIQRTQQEDSAVYLCASSRDLNTIYFGEGSWLTVV.

Note on this clone: Other DNA sequences of this sample code for an identical CDR3. CDR3 region: CASSSGTGLFPGELFF. CDR3 bases: TGTGCCAGCAGCTCCGGGACAGGGCTCTTCCCCGGGGAGCTGTTTTTT. The rearrangement links TRBV5-8 to TRBJ2-2, with 9 bases that match TRBD1. The CDR3 has 16 residues. Germline CDR1 is SGHTS and CDR2 is YDEGEE. The V and J ends lost 3 bases and 6 bases, in that order; junction bases with no gene match: 9.

The CDR3 bases are TGTGCCAGCAGCCGAGAGAGGGGGCGCGGTTCACCCCTCCACTTT. It is translated as CASSRERGRGSPLHF. The chain joins TRBV13 to TRBJ1-6; 7 nucleotides agree with TRBD1. This CDR3 region has 15 residues. Germline trimming cut 5 bases from V and 9 bases from J; bases unmatched to any gene: 10. Germline CDR1 is PRHDT and CDR2 is FYEKMQ (reference sequence).

This CDR3 is CASSLRQANTEAFF. The CDR3 nucleotides read TGTGCCAGCAGCTTGCGGCAGGCGAACACTGAAGCTTTCTTT. This sequence joins TRBV5-5 and TRBJ1-1; D uncertain. V was cut by 1 base and J by 1 base, with 8 bases left in between. Looked up from germline, CDR1 is SGHKS and CDR2 is YYEKEE (reference sequence). This CDR3 region has 14 residues.

The chain combines TRBV19 with TRBJ1-6, with D uncertain. Between the trimmed V and J ends, which lost 4 bases and 10 bases, there was a span of 11 bases. The CDR3 covers 13 residues. Germline assignment: CDR1 LNHDA and CDR2 SQIVND (reference sequence). CDR3 region: CASSSEGKSPLHF. Here the CDR3 DNA reads TGTGCCAGTAGTAGTGAGGGTAAATCACCCCTCCACTTT. Variable domain in full (rest from reference TRBV19 and TRBJ1-6): DGGITQSPKYLFRKEGQNVTLSCEQNLNHDAMYWYRQDPGQGLRLIYYSQIVNDFQKGDIAEGYSVSREKKESFPLTVTSAQKNPTAFYLCASSSEGKSPLHFGNGTRLTVT.

The chain has TRBV7-2 and TRBJ1-2, with a tentative D call TRBD1 (6 bases). The V end was cut by 0 bases, the J end by 4 bases, with 18 bases between. The CDR3 has 17 residues. The germline V gene encodes CDR1 SGHTA and CDR2 FQGNSA. The CDR3, as DNA: TGTGCCAGCAGCTTAGCTGGCAGGGGAAGCGGAAGCTATGGCTACACCTTC. Translation: CASSLAGRGSGSYGYTF.

V is TRBV6-5 and J is TRBJ2-7; 8 bases map to TRBD2. Germline-derived CDR1 and CDR2 are MNHEY and SVGAGI. The CDR3 is 12 amino acids. Trimming removed 6 bases from V and 7 bases from J; junction bases left unmatched: 5. This CDR3 reads CASRTGGREQYF. The CDR3 DNA reads as TGTGCCAGCAGAACGGGGGGGCGAGAGCAGTACTTC.

This rearrangement joins TRBV19 to TRBJ2-5; 7 bases map to TRBD1. The CDR3 has 15 residues. The germline V gene encodes CDR1 LNHDA and CDR2 SQIVND (reference sequence). Unmatched junction bases numbered 8, after V lost 2 bases and J lost 5 bases. The CDR3 coding sequence is TGTGCCAGTAGTATAAAACAGGGGCCGCGGGAGACCCAGTACTTC. This codes for CASSIKQGPRETQYF.

V is TRBV18 and J is TRBJ1-5, with D perhaps matching TRBD1 (5 bases). V was cut by 3 bases and J by 0 bases, with 12 bases left in between. The CDR3 spans 16 residues. Germline V CDR1 and CDR2: KGHSH, LQKENI. In nucleotides, the CDR3 is TGTGCCAGCTCACCCCAGGGAGGTTATAGCAATCAGCCCCAGCATTTT. This gives the protein CASSPQGGYSNQPQHF.

The V and J genes are TRBV27 and TRBJ1-5, with D possibly TRBD1 on 5 matching bases. Germline-derived CDR1 and CDR2 are MNHEY and SMNVEV (reference sequence). This CDR3 has 15 amino acids. V gave up 3 bases and J gave up 2 bases, with 11 bases separating them. For the CDR3, the DNA is TGTGCCAGCAGTTTGTCAGGGCCTGGCAATCAGCCCCAGCATTTT. This encodes CASSLSGPGNQPQHF.